The 25 T cell receptor beta chains presented below share a single source sample, sequenced in a study of T cell clonality in common variable immunodeficiency. The assay was immunoSEQ multiplex PCR, and TCRdb's table has in-frame clones only and misses some. There are 45,000 to 55,000 clones in the sample, none observed a single time. The source material was peripheral blood mononuclear cells. These receptors all stem from a person aged 18 to 70 in good health.

This clone was observed at least ten times. With the read ending 3 residues before the CDR3 end, the germline J gene is used to fill in that end. The rearrangement links TRBV18 to TRBJ1-5; D not resolved. With 3 bases removed from V and 4 bases from J, the gap between germline ends came to 7 bases. The germline V gene has CDR1 KGHSH and CDR2 LQKENI. This CDR3 region has 13 residues. The sequenced part of the CDR3 DNA is TGTGCCAGCTCACCGGCAAGTAATCAGCCC. This gives the protein CASSPASNQP. The full CDR3 is CASSPASNQPQHF.

There are many counts of this clone. The read finishes 3 residues shy of the CDR3 end, and the germline J gene is used to complete it. This chain uses TRBV5-1 with TRBJ2-5; perhaps TRBD1 as D (6 bases). The V and J ends lost 0 bases and 5 bases respectively, with 17 bases between them. There are 16 residues in the CDR3. Germline CDR1 is SGHRS and CDR2 is YFSETQ. The sequenced part of the CDR3 DNA is TGCGCCAGCAGCTTGGGGGCAGCGACCCAGGGGGAGACC. Amino acid sequence: CASSLGAATQGET. The full CDR3 protein reads CASSLGAATQGETQYF.

This clone showed up many times. The DNA ends 3 residues before the CDR3 does, and the rest of the CDR3 is filled in from the germline J gene. The chain uses TRBV12-3 or TRBV12-4 and TRBJ2-5; 8 nucleotides line up with TRBD1. This CDR3 is built from 18 residues. V gave up 7 bases and J gave up 2 bases; unmatched junction bases: 18. This CDR3 is CASTWGQEPWGIQETQYF. Partial CDR3 DNA: TGTGCCAGCACCTGGGGACAGGAACCCTGGGGAATACAAGAGACC.

This clone was recorded many times. Coverage ceases 3 residues before the CDR3 finishes, and the germline J gene fills in the end. The J gene is TRBJ2-1, the V gene TRBV9; TRBD2 matches at 11 bases. V shed 3 bases, J shed 6 bases, and the junction held 5 bases outside the gene matches. Germline assignment: CDR1 SGDLS and CDR2 YYNGEE. The CDR3 totals 15 residues. The CDR3 here is CASSAGLAVSNEQFF. The CDR3 DNA, read in part, is TGTGCCAGCAGCGCGGGACTAGCGGTCTCCAATGAG. Variable domain in full (rest from reference TRBV9 and TRBJ2-1): DSGVTQTPKHLITATGQRVTLRCSPRSGDLSVYWYQQSLDQGLQFLIQYYNGEERAKGNILERFSAQQFPDLHSELNLSSLELGDSALYFCASSAGLAVSNEQFFGPGTRLTVL.

This clone was seen repeatedly, ten times or more. Coverage ceases 3 residues before the CDR3 finishes, and the germline J gene fills in the end. The chain couples TRBV6-1 to TRBJ1-1; D is undetermined. With 4 bases removed from V and 2 bases from J, the gap between germline ends came to 5 bases. The CDR3 is made up of 12 amino acids. Germline loops: CDR1 MNHNS, CDR2 SASEGT. CDR3 DNA, as far as it was read: TGTGCCAGCAGTGGTTATAACACTGAA. Translating gives CASSGYNTE. The CDR3 in its entirety is CASSGYNTEAFF.

The sample holds many counts of this clone. The read falls 3 residues short of the CDR3 end, and the missing part is taken from the germline J gene. J is TRBJ2-1 and V is TRBV20-1; TRBD2 matches 7 bases. The junction had 8 bases not matched to a gene; V was cut back by 2 bases and J by 7 bases. The CDR3 is made up of 14 amino acids. In germline, CDR1 is DFQATT, CDR2 SNEGSKA (reference sequence). Incomplete CDR3 DNA: TGCAGTGCTAGACCCGGGACTACGAGGAATGAG. Translated: CSARPGTTRNE. The full CDR3 protein reads CSARPGTTRNEQFF.

The sample holds many counts of this clone. Coverage ceases 3 residues before the CDR3 finishes, and the germline J gene fills in the end. This rearrangement joins TRBV20-1 to TRBJ2-1; unclear D gene. Germline CDR1 reads DFQATT; CDR2 reads SNEGSKA (reference sequence). V lost 0 bases to trimming and J lost 5 bases, with 14 bases between them. CDR3 size: 15 residues. The DNA read from the CDR3 is TGCAGTGCTAGAGATCGCCAGCGTCTAAACAATGAG. This encodes CSARDRQRLNNE. The whole CDR3 protein reads CSARDRQRLNNEQFF.

There are many counts of this clone. From the germline J gene comes the end of the CDR3, since the read stops 3 residues before it. This chain links TRBV18 with TRBJ1-4, with a tentative D call TRBD1 (6 bases). Germline V lookup: CDR1 KGHSH, CDR2 LQKENI. V shed 3 bases and J shed 5 bases, with 16 bases lying between them. This CDR3 is 16 amino acids long. The CDR3 spells CASSPRQESRNEKLFF. The sequenced CDR3 bases are TGTGCCAGCTCACCTAGACAGGAATCGAGAAATGAAAAA.

This clone was seen at least ten times. The sequenced fragment ends 3 residues before the CDR3 boundary, so the rest is inferred from the germline J gene. The same CDR3 can be traced to other DNA sequences in this sample. This chain uses TRBV7-9 with TRBJ1-2, with TRBD1 matching over 7 bases. CDR1 is SEHNR and CDR2 is FQNEAQ in the germline V gene (reference sequence). CDR3 length equals 15 residues. The J segment lost 6 bases and the V segment lost 7 bases, leaving 14 bases of the junction unmatched. The DNA read from the CDR3 is TGTGCCAGCACCAGGGGGACAGTGACGGGGAATGGC. It is translated as CASTRGTVTGNG. The whole CDR3 protein reads CASTRGTVTGNGYTF.

This clone has at least ten counts. The read terminates 3 residues ahead of where the CDR3 ends, so the germline J gene completes it. V and J are TRBV10-3 and TRBJ2-5, with a tentative D call TRBD1 (6 bases). This CDR3 region has 14 residues. CDR1 and CDR2 from the germline V gene are ENHRY and SYGVKD. V was clipped by 2 bases and J by 3 bases, with 10 bases between them. The CDR3: CAISEDYREETQYF. The part of the CDR3 DNA that was read is TGTGCCATCAGTGAGGACTACAGGGAAGAGACC.

At least ten counts were recorded for this clone. Coverage ceases 3 residues before the CDR3 finishes, and the germline J gene fills in the end. The chain uses TRBV20-1 and TRBJ1-1, with 7 bases lining up with TRBD1. This CDR3 is built from 14 residues. Per germline, CDR1 DFQATT and CDR2 SNEGSKA (reference sequence). Germline trimming cut 1 base from V and 3 bases from J; bases unmatched to any gene: 5. CDR3 residues: CSARAVTGDTEAFF. The DNA read from the CDR3 is TGCAGTGCTAGAGCGGTAACAGGGGACACTGAA.

This clone showed up many times. The read ends 3 residues early relative to the CDR3; the germline J gene fills the gap. The V gene is TRBV5-1, the J gene TRBJ2-7; 7 bases line up with TRBD1. CDR3 size: 15 residues. CDR1 and CDR2 (germline): SGHRS, YFSETQ. The ends lost 4 bases at V and 3 bases at J; junction bases unmatched: 10. CDR3 amino acids: CASSPRTGPSYEQYF. CDR3 bases read: TGCGCCAGCAGCCCCAGGACAGGCCCTAGCTACGAG.

In its sample, this clone was seen many times. Coverage ceases 3 residues before the CDR3 finishes, and the germline J gene fills in the end. V and J are TRBV28 and TRBJ1-2, with a weak D call TRBD1 (5 bases). There are 12 residues in the CDR3. CDR1 is MDHEN, CDR2 SYDVKM, per germline. Partial CDR3 DNA: TGTGCCAGCAGTTTTAGGGGCCGGGGC. This codes for CASSFRGRG. The entire CDR3 protein reads CASSFRGRGYTF.

This clone was counted at least ten times. The read ends 3 residues before the CDR3 terminus; that terminus is restored from the germline J gene. The chain has TRBV5-4 and TRBJ2-3, with 8 positions matching TRBD2. The CDR3 length is 16 residues. Germline CDR1 and CDR2: SGHNT and YYREEE (reference sequence). The V and J ends lost 1 base and 6 bases, in that order; junction bases with no gene match: 10. The covered CDR3 bases are TGTGCCAGCAGCTTGCTGGAGCGGGAGTTTTCCGATACG. It codes for CASSLLEREFSDT. The whole CDR3 protein reads CASSLLEREFSDTQYF.

This clone was detected many times. The read comes to an end 3 residues before the CDR3 does, leaving the germline J gene to fill in the end. V gene TRBV19 combines with J gene TRBJ2-2; D gene unclear. The CDR3 has 11 residues. CDR1 LNHDA and CDR2 SQIVND come from the germline V gene (reference sequence). V lost 5 bases and J 5 bases, leaving 3 bases between the germline ends. This CDR3 is CASSVTGELFF. CDR3 DNA (partial): TGTGCCAGTAGTGTAACCGGGGAG.

This clone was seen at least ten times. The read is 3 residues too short to cover the CDR3 end, so that end is filled in from the germline J gene. The chain combines TRBV20-1 with TRBJ1-2, with TRBD1 matching over 9 bases. This CDR3 comprises 14 residues. Per the germline V gene, CDR1 is DFQATT and CDR2 is SNEGSKA (reference sequence). CDR3 DNA (partial): TGCAGTGCAGAGGACAGGGGAGGTGCTGGTCGC. Its translation: CSAEDRGGAGR. The whole CDR3 reads CSAEDRGGAGRYTF.

Only a few counts were recorded for this clone. Read sequence stops 3 residues before the CDR3 end, and the germline J gene provides the missing end. The gene calls are TRBV5-4 and TRBJ2-1, with D perhaps TRBD1 or TRBD2 (5 bases each). CDR3 length: 15 residues. The germline gives CDR1 SGHNT, CDR2 YYREEE (reference sequence). V dropped 0 bases and J dropped 2 bases, with 9 bases sitting between them. The CDR3 here is CASSLGQGAYNEQFF. CDR3 DNA, as far as it was read: TGTGCCAGCAGCTTGGGTCAGGGAGCCTACAATGAG.

On this clone: The read comes to an end 3 residues before the CDR3 does, leaving the germline J gene to fill in the end. This sequence joins TRBV19 and TRBJ2-1; 13 nucleotides align to TRBD2. This CDR3 region has 17 residues. The J segment lost 7 bases and the V segment lost 4 bases, leaving 10 bases of the junction unmatched. Germline V lookup: CDR1 LNHDA, CDR2 SQIVND (reference sequence). The CDR3: CASSKPLGLAGSNEQFF. Partial CDR3 DNA: TGTGCCAGTAGTAAGCCCCTGGGACTAGCGGGGTCAAATGAG.

This clone was seen repeatedly, ten times or more. Read coverage stops 3 residues before the CDR3 terminus; the germline J gene supplies the remainder. The V call is TRBV3-1 (or the pseudogene TRBV3-2), the J call TRBJ1-5; 7 positions agree with TRBD1. CDR1 LGHDT and CDR2 YNNKEL come from the germline V gene (reference sequence). The CDR3 contains 18 residues. V dropped 6 bases and J dropped 2; count of bases not matched to a gene: 16. The CDR3 reads CASSPGQAPSLRNQPQHF. The sequenced part of the CDR3 DNA is TGTGCCAGCAGTCCTGGACAGGCCCCGTCCCTCCGCAATCAGCCC.

This clone was counted many times. The CDR3 end is not reached by the read, which stops 3 residues before it; the germline J gene fills it in. The chain employs TRBV7-3 and TRBJ2-2; perhaps TRBD2 as D (5 bases). Germline V gives CDR1 SGHTA, CDR2 FQGTGA. The CDR3 has 15 amino acids. The V and J ends lost 5 bases and 0 bases respectively, with 10 bases between them. The CDR3 loop reads CASSRSGANTGELFF. Incomplete CDR3 DNA: TGTGCCAGCAGCCGCTCCGGGGCGAACACCGGGGAG.

This clone was found many times. The read comes to an end 3 residues before the CDR3 does, leaving the germline J gene to fill in the end. The chain carries TRBV5-1 and TRBJ2-1, with 11 positions matching TRBD2. Trimming at V came to 4 bases and at J to 2 bases, leaving 5 bases not matched to a gene. Per the germline V gene, CDR1 is SGHRS and CDR2 is YFSETQ. The CDR3 runs to 16 residues. CDR3 protein: CASSPGLAGTYNEQFF. The CDR3 bases that were read are TGCGCCAGCAGCCCCGGACTAGCGGGCACCTACAATGAG.

In this sample, this clone turned up many times. The read falls 3 residues short of the CDR3 end, and the missing part is taken from the germline J gene. V is TRBV20-1 and J is TRBJ2-7; 9 bases are shared with TRBD2. Germline CDR1 is DFQATT and CDR2 is SNEGSKA (reference sequence). J gave up 0 bases and V 3 bases, and 12 bases lay outside the gene matches. There are 17 residues in the CDR3. This chain's CDR3 is CSARGPAGGPSSYEQYF. CDR3 bases read: TGCAGTGCTAGGGGGCCAGCGGGAGGCCCTAGCTCCTACGAG.

This clone showed up many times. The read terminates 3 residues before the CDR3 end, so the remaining end is supplied by the germline J gene. The rearrangement joins TRBV5-1 to TRBJ2-6; TRBD2 might be the D (6 bases). The V end was cut by 6 bases, the J end by 2 bases, with 18 bases between. This CDR3 has 17 amino acids. From germline, CDR1 is SGHRS and CDR2 YFSETQ. Incomplete CDR3 DNA: TGCGCCAGCATGAAAGGCAGGGAGGTCCCTGGGGCCAACGTC. Protein: CASMKGREVPGANV. The full CDR3 is CASMKGREVPGANVLTF.

Note on this clone: From the germline J gene comes the end of the CDR3, since the read stops 3 residues before it. V usage is TRBV6-4 and J usage is TRBJ2-7, with D perhaps TRBD1 (5 bases). Germline V gene lookup returns CDR1 MRHNA and CDR2 SNTAGT. Trimming removed 3 bases at V and 6 bases at J, with 12 bases between. CDR3 size: 13 residues. The sequenced part of the CDR3 DNA is TGTGCCAGCAGTGAAGTGCAGGGCGCCGAG. Its protein is CASSEVQGAE. The complete CDR3 reads CASSEVQGAEQYF.

This clone was counted ten times or more. The CDR3 extends 3 residues past the end of the read, so its final part is completed from the germline J gene. The genes are TRBV7-9 and TRBJ1-1; D unresolved. Germline V gives CDR1 SEHNR, CDR2 FQNEAQ (reference sequence). V lost 5 bases to trimming and J lost 0 bases, with 4 bases between them. The CDR3 length is 12 residues. The part of the CDR3 DNA that was read is TGTGCCAGCAGCCAAATGAACACTGAA. Protein sequence: CASSQMNTE. The complete CDR3 protein is CASSQMNTEAFF.